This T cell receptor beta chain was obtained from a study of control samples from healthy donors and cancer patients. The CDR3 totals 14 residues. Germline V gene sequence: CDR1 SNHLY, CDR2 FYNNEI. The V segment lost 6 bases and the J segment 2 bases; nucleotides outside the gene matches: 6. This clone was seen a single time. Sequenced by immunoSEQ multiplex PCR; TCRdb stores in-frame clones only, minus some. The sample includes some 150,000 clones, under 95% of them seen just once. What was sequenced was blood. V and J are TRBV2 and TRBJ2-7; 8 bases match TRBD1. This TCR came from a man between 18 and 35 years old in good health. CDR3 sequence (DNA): TGTGCCAGCAGACCAGACAGGGGCACCTACGAGCAGTACTTC. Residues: CASRPDRGTYEQYF. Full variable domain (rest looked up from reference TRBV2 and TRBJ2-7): EPEVTQTPSHQVTQMGQEVILRCVPISNHLYFYWYRQILGQKVEFLVSFYNNEISEKSEIFDDQFSVERPDGSNFTLKIRSTKLEDSAMYFCASRPDRGTYEQYFGPGTRLTVT.